The clone carrying this T cell receptor (beta chain) showed up just a few times. As yet, its antigen is unknown. The source of the sample is a study of blood T cells in healthy people across ages. Findings of the study overall: While age rose, TCR beta diversity per million T cells dropped in a roughly linear way. Total diversity from one million sequenced T cells was likely underestimated.

CDR3 length: 14 amino acids. Germline V lookup: CDR1 MNHEY, CDR2 SVGEGT. V was shortened by 2 bases and J by 7 bases, with 15 bases between the two germline ends. A second PCR of 7 to 11 cycles used a sample-barcoded 5' primer and a J-beta primer mix. TCRdb analysed the 5' RACE reads with MiXCR anew, one entry per CDR3 protein. The sample contains about 1.1 million distinct CDR3 sequences, less than 45% of which appear only once. The specimen sequenced was blood. The clonotype originates from a man aged 18-30 years in good health. J is TRBJ2-7 and V is TRBV6-2 or TRBV6-3, with D tentatively TRBD2 (5 bases). Here the CDR3 DNA reads TGTGCCAGCAGTTACGAGGAGCCCGAGGGTGAGCAGTACTTC. As protein: CASSYEEPEGEQYF.